What follows are 14 T cell receptor beta chains derived from one specimen sequenced in a study of Graves' ophthalmopathy and Graves' hyperthyroidism. RNA served as the template for amplifying TCR beta CDR3 regions. Amplification began with first-round RT-PCR using HTBI primers, then second-round multiplex PCR was performed. TCRdb itself ran the multiplex PCR reads through MiXCR, one entry per CDR3 protein. The table lists about 500,000 distinct CDR3 sequences, just under 40% of them singletons. The sequencing input was peripheral blood or thyroid tissue (not recorded which). These receptors were obtained from an adult man with Graves' hyperthyroidism.

The chain is built from TRBV10-3 and TRBJ2-5, with a possible D match to TRBD2 (6 bases). The CDR3 runs 14 residues. V lost 0 bases, J lost 5 bases, and 10 bases lay in between. The germline V gene has CDR1 ENHRY and CDR2 SYGVKD. The CDR3: CAISESGGGETQYF. CDR3 bases: TGTGCCATCAGTGAGTCTGGGGGAGGCGAGACCCAGTACTTC.

This clonotype was seen at least ten times. This chain connects TRBV6-6 to TRBJ2-2; TRBD1 agrees at 7 bases. Trimming cost V 6 bases and J 7 bases; bases outside gene matches: 11. Per germline, CDR1 MNHNY and CDR2 SVGAGI (reference sequence). This CDR3 has 15 amino acids. CDR3 bases: TGTGCCAGCAGACCGACAGAGGGGGCAAACGGGGAGCTGTTTTTT. It encodes CASRPTEGANGELFF.

This clonotype was seen ten or more times. J is TRBJ1-1 and V is TRBV7-9, with 10 bases matching TRBD1. Germline-derived CDR1 and CDR2 are SEHNR and FQNEAQ (reference sequence). The CDR3 has 15 residues. The trim removed 4 bases at V and 5 bases at J, leaving 7 bases unmatched. CDR3 sequence reads: CASSSRDRGDTEAFF. CDR3 coding DNA: TGTGCCAGCAGCTCCCGGGACAGGGGAGATACTGAAGCTTTCTTT.

The chain links TRBV9 to TRBJ1-5; no reliable D call. The CDR3 sequence is 13 residues long. The V gene's germline CDR1 is SGDLS and CDR2 YYNGEE. The germline V and J ends were trimmed by 4 bases and 2 bases, with 7 bases remaining between them. Here the CDR3 reads CASSKAGNQPQHF. CDR3 DNA sequence: TGTGCCAGCAGCAAAGCCGGCAATCAGCCCCAGCATTTT.

This clonotype was observed at least ten times. The chain couples TRBV7-6 to TRBJ1-2, with 8 nucleotides matching TRBD1. The CDR3 sequence is 17 residues long. Germline V gene lookup returns CDR1 SGHVS and CDR2 FNYEAQ. J was trimmed by 2 bases and V by 4 bases; bases with no gene match: 12. CDR3 in amino acids: CASSSLLSGGRNYGYTF. The CDR3 DNA is TGTGCCAGCAGCTCCCTTCTCTCAGGGGGCCGGAACTATGGCTACACCTTC.

This clonotype has just a few counts. The chain is built from TRBV7-8 and TRBJ2-3, with TRBD2 matching over 13 bases. This CDR3 spans 17 amino acids. V shed 4 bases and J 0 bases; nucleotides not matched to a gene: 4. Germline CDR1 and CDR2: SGHVS and FQNEAQ. CDR3 bases: TGTGCCAGCAGCTCGGGACTAGCGGGGCTTAGCACAGATACGCAGTATTTT. Its protein is CASSSGLAGLSTDTQYF.

A remark on this clonotype: This CDR3 is missing its conserved last phenylalanine or tryptophan, likely due to a read error. It is unclear where the CDR3 begins or ends on the DNA, so no DNA is shown, and the CDR3 is as TCRdb lists it. The chain is built from TRBV19 and TRBJ1-1; TRBD1 is the table's D call, not checked against the DNA. The CDR3 is 9 residues long, counting both termini. Germline CDR1 reads LNHDA; CDR2 reads SQIVND (reference sequence). CDR3 protein: CACRDRGFS.

The chain couples TRBV10-3 to TRBJ1-4; 8 positions agree with TRBD1. V shed 7 bases, J shed 3 bases, and the junction held 4 bases outside the gene matches. This CDR3 has 14 amino acids. Germline CDR1 is ENHRY and CDR2 is SYGVKD. The CDR3 loop is CAITGTGSNEKLFF. Here the CDR3 DNA reads TGTGCCATCACTGGGACAGGCTCTAATGAAAAACTGTTTTTT.

This chain connects TRBV7-2 to TRBJ2-7; D gene uncertain. Trimming took off 6 bases at V and 0 bases at J, with 9 bases between the two ends. Germline V gene lookup returns CDR1 SGHTA and CDR2 FQGNSA. The CDR3 covers 13 residues. CDR3 nucleotide sequence: TGTGCCAGCAGAAGCCAAAACTCCTACGAGCAGTACTTC. Its protein is CASRSQNSYEQYF.

In its sample, this clonotype was seen a few times. The chain uses TRBV12-3 or TRBV12-4 and TRBJ2-7; D gene uncertain. V was clipped by 3 bases and J by 0 bases, with 12 bases between them. The CDR3 is made up of 15 amino acids. The CDR3 nucleotides read TGTGCCAGCAGTTTTAGGCACGGTCCCTCCTACGAGCAGTACTTC. It encodes CASSFRHGPSYEQYF.

The chain combines TRBV25-1 with TRBJ2-7; 7 bases align to TRBD1. This CDR3 contains 13 residues. The junction had 3 bases not matched to a gene; V was cut back by 4 bases and J by 3 bases. Germline-derived CDR1 and CDR2 are MGHDK and SYGVNS. CDR3 residues: CASSADRDYEQYF. The CDR3 nucleotides are TGTGCCAGCAGTGCCGACAGGGACTACGAGCAGTACTTC.

Regarding this clonotype: A clone one base away is much larger, so this may be a read error. J is TRBJ1-2 and V is TRBV7-2; a weak D match, TRBD1 (5 bases). This CDR3 has 14 amino acids. V was trimmed by 1 base and J by 10 bases, leaving 16 bases between them. The germline V gene encodes CDR1 SGHTA and CDR2 FQGNSA. This chain's CDR3 is CASSLVANPGDYTF. As DNA, the CDR3 is TGTGCCAGCAGCTTAGTGGCCAACCCGGGGGACTACACCTTC. The whole variable domain, remainder taken from reference TRBV7-2 and TRBJ1-2, is GAGVSQSPSNKVTEKGKDVELRCDPISGHTALYWYRQSLGQGLEFLIYFQGNSAPDKSGLPSDRFSAERTGGSVSTLTIQRTQQEDSAVYLCASSLVANPGDYTFGSGTRLTVV.

V and J are TRBV6-6 and TRBJ2-7; the D gene is possibly TRBD2 (5 bases). V gave up 11 bases and J gave up 2 bases, with 16 bases separating them. Per the germline V gene, CDR1 is MNHNY and CDR2 is SVGAGI (reference sequence). The CDR3 runs to 13 residues. The DNA for the CDR3 is TGTGCCTCCTCTAAGGAGGTCCCCTACGAGCAGTACTTC. Protein sequence: CASSKEVPYEQYF.

The chain links TRBV15 to TRBJ1-1, with D maybe TRBD1 (6 bases). Germline V gives CDR1 LNHNV, CDR2 YYDKDF (reference sequence). This CDR3 contains 15 residues. V lost 8 bases to trimming and J lost 10 bases, with 26 bases between them. CDR3 nucleotide sequence: TGTGCCACCGGAGCGGACGGGAACACCGGGACATTAGCTTTCTTT. It yields the protein CATGADGNTGTLAFF.